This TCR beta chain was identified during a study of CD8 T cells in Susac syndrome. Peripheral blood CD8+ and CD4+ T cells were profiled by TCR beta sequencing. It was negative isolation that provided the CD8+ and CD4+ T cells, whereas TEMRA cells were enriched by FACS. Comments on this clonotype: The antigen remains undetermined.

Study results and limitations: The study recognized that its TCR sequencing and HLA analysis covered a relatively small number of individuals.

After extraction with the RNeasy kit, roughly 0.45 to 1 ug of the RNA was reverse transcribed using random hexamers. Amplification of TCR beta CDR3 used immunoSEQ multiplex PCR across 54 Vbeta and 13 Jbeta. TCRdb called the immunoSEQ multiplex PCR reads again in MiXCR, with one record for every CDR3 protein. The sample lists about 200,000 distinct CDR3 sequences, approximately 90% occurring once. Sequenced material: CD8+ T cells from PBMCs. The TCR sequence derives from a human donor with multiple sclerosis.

The CDR3 region has the DNA TGTGCCAGCAGTTACGACAGGGCGAGTCAGCCCCAGCATTTT. Amino acid sequence: CASSYDRASQPQHF. The chain joins TRBV6-2 or TRBV6-3 to TRBJ1-5; 7 bases line up with TRBD1. The CDR3 loop spans 14 amino acids. With V trimmed by 2 bases and J by 6 bases, 4 bases remained unmatched. The germline V gene has CDR1 MNHEY and CDR2 SVGEGT.